Described below is a single TCR beta chain sequence and its context. Its specificity is unknown. The length of the CDR3 is 15 residues. Germline V gives CDR1 MGHDK, CDR2 SYGVNS. Trimming removed 4 bases from V and 3 bases from J, with 12 bases in between. Expressed TCRB transcripts were sequenced, since all the RNA that had been isolated was reverse transcribed. Sequencing was performed with immunoSEQ multiplex PCR; in TCRdb, only in-frame clones are kept and a portion is missing. The table lists about 650,000 clones, approximately 13% of them singletons. This entry belongs to a study of beta chain features in type 1 diabetes. Overall study findings and caveats: Any HLA type influence on TCRB rearrangement was left unresolved here. More deletions and fewer insertions at VDJ junctions were found in patients with type 1 diabetes. Across all four CD4+ subsets, people with type 1 diabetes showed modestly shorter TCRB CDR3s.

CD4+ naive, central memory, regulatory and stem cell-like memory subsets were isolated by sorting on CD45RO/CCR7/CD25/CD127/CD95/CD27. V gene TRBV25-1 combines with J gene TRBJ1-4; D is uncertain. The receptor's source is a man aged 30 to 45 with type 1 diabetes. Material for sequencing was naive CD4+ T cells from blood. The CDR3 DNA sequence: TGTGCCAGCAGTGGTAACAGCCTTTCTAATGAAAAACTGTTTTTT. Its translation is CASSGNSLSNEKLFF. Complete variable domain (other parts from reference TRBV25-1 and TRBJ1-4): EADIYQTPRYLVIGTGKKITLECSQTMGHDKMYWYQQDPGMELHLIHYSYGVNSTEKGDLSSESTVSRIRTEHFPLTLESARPSHTSQYLCASSGNSLSNEKLFFGSGTQLSVL.